This TCR beta chain was retrieved from a study of response to subunit inactivated influenza vaccine. TCRdb re-derived calls from the RT-PCR reads in MiXCR, one entry per CDR3 protein. There are roughly 570,000 distinct CDR3 sequences in the sample; roughly 13% occur only once, and approximately 14% lies in the top ten. The source is a man in his forties or fifties who received an inactivated influenza vaccine. Specimen: PBMCs from blood, collected 40 to 50 days after vaccination.

The CDR3 protein is CASSLVSLAGGLTDTQYF. In nucleotides, the CDR3 is TGTGCCAGCAGCTTAGTGTCACTAGCGGGGGGCCTAACAGATACGCAGTATTTT. The chain is built from TRBV11-2 and TRBJ2-3; TRBD2 aligns across 12 bases. This CDR3 region has 18 residues. Germline CDR1 reads SGHAT; CDR2 reads FQNNGV. V gave up 1 base and J gave up 3 bases; unmatched junction bases: 8.